The source of this T cell receptor beta chain is a study of cytomegalovirus exposure and HLA in healthy donors. Study-wide points: Using the classifier, cytomegalovirus status was reportedly diagnosed with high specificity and sensitivity.

This clone showed up just a few times. Antigen specificity is unknown. In the PCR, 60 Vbeta and 13 Jbeta primers were used. The assay was immunoSEQ multiplex PCR, and TCRdb's table has in-frame clones only and misses some. The sample lists about 68,000 clones; more than 80% were seen once. J lost 8 bases, V lost 3 bases, and 3 bases had no gene match. The CDR3 contains 12 residues. Germline assignment: CDR1 SNHLY and CDR2 FYNNEI. Every donor was a healthy person donating bone marrow. Not recorded for this donor was the CMV serostatus. The TCR originated in a human donor in good health. This chain uses TRBV2 with TRBJ1-1; 7 bases are shared with TRBD1. Sequenced input: PBMCs. CDR3 loop: CASSDDRVEAFF. The CDR3 coding sequence is TGTGCCAGCAGTGATGACAGGGTCGAAGCTTTCTTT.